The T cell receptor beta chain described here comes from a study of cytomegalovirus exposure and HLA in healthy donors. Findings and limits, study-wide: Rates of TCR association differed by HLA locus in a later analysis, with DRB1 highest and HLA-C lowest.

The PCR ran on 60 Vbeta and 13 Jbeta primers. The protocol was immunoSEQ multiplex PCR, while the TCRdb copy is restricted to in-frame clones and leaves out a portion. The data contain 150,000 to 200,000 clones, 79% of them singletons. There are 14 residues in the CDR3. CDR1 and CDR2 from the germline V gene are MDHEN and SYDVKM. Trimming pared 8 bases from V and 2 bases from J, leaving 13 bases between. As regards this clone: Its target is not known.

The sample was PBMCs. The source is a woman aged 50 to 60 in good health and CMV-seronegative. The genes are TRBV28 and TRBJ2-1, with D perhaps matching TRBD2 (6 bases). The DNA for the CDR3 is TGTGCCAGCGCCCCCTCTAGCGCCTACAATGAGCAGTTCTTC. Translating gives CASAPSSAYNEQFF.